This is a list of T cell receptor beta chains from one sample in a study of blood T cell repertoires in COVID-19. The repertoire was sequenced with immunoSEQ multiplex PCR; TCRdb's copy has only in-frame clones and lacks some. The sample includes roughly 190,000 clones, approximately 84% of them seen just once. The sequencing sample was made of PBMCs or T cells enriched from blood (not recorded which). Receptors were obtained from a woman aged 25 to 45 who had recovered from COVID-19. CDR3s include the opening cysteine and the closing phenylalanine or tryptophan. Each record gives: D gene, V gene, J gene, CDR3 protein, CDR3 DNA. A D gene is named only where the DNA matches it firmly.

.	TRBV19	TRBJ2-3	CASSGIAVGAQYF	TGTGCCAGTAGTGGTATAGCGGTGGGGGCGCAGTATTTT
TRBD2	TRBV30	TRBJ2-2	CAWSVRGSGSKRGELFF	TGTGCCTGGAGTGTACGGGGTAGCGGGAGCAAAAGGGGGGAGCTGTTTTTT
TRBD2	TRBV5-1	TRBJ2-3	CASSLSSGRSPDTQYF	TGCGCCAGCAGCTTGTCGAGCGGGAGGAGCCCAGATACGCAGTATTTT
TRBD1	TRBV7-2	TRBJ1-1	CASSWDRVATEAFF	TGTGCCAGCAGCTGGGACAGGGTGGCCACTGAAGCTTTCTTT
.	TRBV7-9	TRBJ1-1	CASSLGGGSNTEAFF	TGTGCCAGCAGCTTAGGCGGGGGATCGAACACTGAAGCTTTCTTT
.	TRBV3-1/TRBV3-2	TRBJ1-1	CASSSSWGGNTEAFF	TGTGCCAGCAGCTCCTCATGGGGGGGAAACACTGAAGCTTTCTTT
.	TRBV7-2	TRBJ2-2	CASSLGQVNAGELFF	TGTGCCAGCAGCTTAGGACAGGTTAACGCCGGGGAGCTGTTTTTT
.	TRBV29-1	TRBJ1-2	CSVEAGLGYTF	TGCAGCGTTGAGGCGGGTTTAGGCTACACCTTC
.	TRBV12-3/TRBV12-4	TRBJ2-7	CASSLAEGYEQYF	TGTGCCAGCAGTTTAGCGGAGGGGTACGAGCAGTACTTC
.	TRBV18	TRBJ1-2	CASSPQGKGYGYTF	TGTGCCAGCTCACCCCAGGGAAAGGGCTATGGCTACACCTTC
.	TRBV18	TRBJ2-1	CASSPPRGPTYNEQFF	TGTGCCAGCTCACCACCCAGGGGCCCGACCTACAATGAGCAGTTCTTC
.	TRBV6-2/TRBV6-3	TRBJ1-1	CASSYIGDTEAFF	TGTGCCAGCAGTTACATCGGGGACACTGAAGCTTTCTTT
TRBD1	TRBV14	TRBJ1-1	CASTTGGNTEAFF	TGTGCCAGCACCACAGGGGGGAACACTGAAGCTTTCTTT
.	TRBV5-8	TRBJ2-2	CASSLLGLWNTGELFF	TGTGCCAGCAGCTTGTTGGGACTCTGGAACACCGGGGAGCTGTTTTTT
.	TRBV18	TRBJ1-5	CASSPEGGSQPQHF	TGTGCCAGCTCCCCGGAGGGGGGGAGTCAGCCCCAGCATTTT
TRBD2	TRBV5-4	TRBJ2-5	CASTIAGGRQETQYF	TGTGCCAGCACCATAGCGGGAGGCCGACAAGAGACCCAGTACTTC
.	TRBV28	TRBJ2-2	CASSSFDRRITGELFF	TGTGCCAGCAGTTCATTCGACAGAAGGATCACCGGGGAGCTGTTTTTT
.	TRBV5-1	TRBJ1-3	CASSISGALSGNTIYF	TGCGCCAGCAGCATCTCAGGGGCACTCTCTGGAAACACCATATATTTT
TRBD2	TRBV9	TRBJ2-5	CASSVSGIQETQYF	TGTGCCAGCAGCGTCAGCGGGATCCAAGAGACCCAGTACTTC
TRBD1	TRBV24-1	TRBJ1-2	CATSDSPDRGGYTF	TGTGCCACCAGTGATTCCCCGGACAGGGGAGGCTACACCTTC
TRBD1	TRBV11-2	TRBJ1-1	CASSPAGGIEAFF	TGTGCCAGCAGCCCCGCAGGGGGCATTGAAGCTTTCTTT
TRBD2	TRBV27	TRBJ2-3	CASSTPNREGTDTQYF	TGTGCCAGCAGTACCCCAAACCGGGAGGGAACAGATACGCAGTATTTT